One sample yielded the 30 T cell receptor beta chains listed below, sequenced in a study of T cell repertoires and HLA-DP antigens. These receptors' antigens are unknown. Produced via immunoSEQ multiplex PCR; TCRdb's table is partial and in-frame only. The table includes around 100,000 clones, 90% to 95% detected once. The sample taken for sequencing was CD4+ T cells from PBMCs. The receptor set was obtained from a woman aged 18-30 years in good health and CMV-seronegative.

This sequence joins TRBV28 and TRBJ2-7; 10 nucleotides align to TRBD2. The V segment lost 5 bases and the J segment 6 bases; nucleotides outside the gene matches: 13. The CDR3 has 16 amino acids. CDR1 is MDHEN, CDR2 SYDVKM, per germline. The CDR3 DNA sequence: TGTGCCAGCAGTCCAGGATATCGGCCTAGCGGGGGCGAGCAGTACGTC. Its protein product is CASSPGYRPSGGEQYV.

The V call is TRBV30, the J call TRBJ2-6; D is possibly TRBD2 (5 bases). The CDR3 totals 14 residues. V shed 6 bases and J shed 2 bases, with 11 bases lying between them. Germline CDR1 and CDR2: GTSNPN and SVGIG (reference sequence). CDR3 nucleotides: TGTGCCTGCACCGGGGTGACTGGGGCCAACGTCCTGACTTTC. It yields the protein CACTGVTGANVLTF. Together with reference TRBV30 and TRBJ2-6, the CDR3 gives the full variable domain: SQTIHQWPATLVQPVGSPLSLECTVEGTSNPNLYWYRQAAGRGLQLLFYSVGIGQISSEVPQNLSASRPQDRQFILSSKKLLLSDSGFYLCACTGVTGANVLTFGAGSRLTVL.

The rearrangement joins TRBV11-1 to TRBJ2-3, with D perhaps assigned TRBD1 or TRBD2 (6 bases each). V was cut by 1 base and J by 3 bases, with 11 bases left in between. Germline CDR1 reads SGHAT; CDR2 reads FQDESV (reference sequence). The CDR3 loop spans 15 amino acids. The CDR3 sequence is CASSLVGGWTDTQYF. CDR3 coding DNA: TGTGCCAGCAGCTTAGTCGGGGGCTGGACAGATACGCAGTATTTT.

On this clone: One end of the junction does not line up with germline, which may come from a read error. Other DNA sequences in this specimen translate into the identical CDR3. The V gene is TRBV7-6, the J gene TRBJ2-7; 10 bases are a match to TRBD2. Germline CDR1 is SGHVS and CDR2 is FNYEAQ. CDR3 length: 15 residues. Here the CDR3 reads CASSASGRGPYEQYF. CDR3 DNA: TGCGCCAGCAGCGCCAGCGGGAGGGGGCCCTACGAGCAGTACTTC.

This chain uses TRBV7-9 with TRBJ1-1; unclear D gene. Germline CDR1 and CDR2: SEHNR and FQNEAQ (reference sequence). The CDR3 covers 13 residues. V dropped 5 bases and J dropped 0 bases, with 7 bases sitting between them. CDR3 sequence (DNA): TGTGCCAGCAGCGTCACAGTGAACACTGAAGCTTTCTTT. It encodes CASSVTVNTEAFF.

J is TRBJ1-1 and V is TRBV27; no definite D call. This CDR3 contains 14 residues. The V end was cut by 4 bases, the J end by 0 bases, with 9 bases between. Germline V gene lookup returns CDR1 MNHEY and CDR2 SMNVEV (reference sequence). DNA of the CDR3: TGTGCCAGCAGTTCAGGACGGATGAACACTGAAGCTTTCTTT. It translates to CASSSGRMNTEAFF.

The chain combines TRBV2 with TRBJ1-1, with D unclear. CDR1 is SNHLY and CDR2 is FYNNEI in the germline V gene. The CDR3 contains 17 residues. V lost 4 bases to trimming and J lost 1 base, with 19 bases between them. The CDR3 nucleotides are TGTGCCAGCAGTGCCAGAGCAATGACGGTGGGGAACACTGAAGCTTTCTTT. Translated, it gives CASSARAMTVGNTEAFF.

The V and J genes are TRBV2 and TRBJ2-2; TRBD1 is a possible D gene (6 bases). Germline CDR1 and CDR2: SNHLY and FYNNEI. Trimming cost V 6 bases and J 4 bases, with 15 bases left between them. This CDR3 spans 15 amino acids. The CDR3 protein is CASRETGWGTGELFF. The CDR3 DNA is TGTGCCAGCAGGGAGACAGGTTGGGGCACCGGGGAGCTGTTTTTT.

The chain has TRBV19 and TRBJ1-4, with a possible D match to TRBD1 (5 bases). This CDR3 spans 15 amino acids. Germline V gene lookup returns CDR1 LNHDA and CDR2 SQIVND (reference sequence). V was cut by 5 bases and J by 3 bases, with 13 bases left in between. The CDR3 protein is CASSGAGIANEKLFF. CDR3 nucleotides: TGTGCCAGTAGTGGAGCAGGGATAGCTAATGAAAAACTGTTTTTT.

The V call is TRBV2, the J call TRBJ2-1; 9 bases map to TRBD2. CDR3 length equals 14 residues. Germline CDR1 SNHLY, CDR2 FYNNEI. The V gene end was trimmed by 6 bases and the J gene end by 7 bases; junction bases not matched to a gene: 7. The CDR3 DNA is TGTGCCAGCAGGCGAGGGCTAGCGGGGAATGAGCAGTTCTTC. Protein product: CASRRGLAGNEQFF.

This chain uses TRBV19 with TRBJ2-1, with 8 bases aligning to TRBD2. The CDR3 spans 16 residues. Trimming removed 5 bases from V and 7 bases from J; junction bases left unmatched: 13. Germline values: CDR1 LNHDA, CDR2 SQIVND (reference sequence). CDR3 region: CASSAPTSAISNEQFF. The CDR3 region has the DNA TGTGCCAGTAGTGCCCCGACTAGCGCGATATCAAATGAGCAGTTCTTC.

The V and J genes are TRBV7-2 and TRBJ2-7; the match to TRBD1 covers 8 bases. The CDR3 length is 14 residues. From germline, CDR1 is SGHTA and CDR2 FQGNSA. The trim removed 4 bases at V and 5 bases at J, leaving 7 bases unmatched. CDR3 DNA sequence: TGTGCCAGCAGCTCGAGCCTACAGGGGGACGAGCAGTACGTC. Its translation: CASSSSLQGDEQYV.

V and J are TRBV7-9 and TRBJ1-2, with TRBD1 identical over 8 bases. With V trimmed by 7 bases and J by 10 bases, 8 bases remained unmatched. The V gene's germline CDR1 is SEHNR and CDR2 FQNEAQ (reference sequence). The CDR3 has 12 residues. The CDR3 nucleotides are TGTGCCAGCACACGGGACAGGCCAGACTACACCTTC. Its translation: CASTRDRPDYTF.

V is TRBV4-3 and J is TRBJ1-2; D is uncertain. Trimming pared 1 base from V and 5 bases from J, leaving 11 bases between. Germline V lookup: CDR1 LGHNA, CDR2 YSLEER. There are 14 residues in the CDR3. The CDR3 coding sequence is TGCGCCAGCAGCCAAGCACCGGACCAATATGGCTACACCTTC. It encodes CASSQAPDQYGYTF.

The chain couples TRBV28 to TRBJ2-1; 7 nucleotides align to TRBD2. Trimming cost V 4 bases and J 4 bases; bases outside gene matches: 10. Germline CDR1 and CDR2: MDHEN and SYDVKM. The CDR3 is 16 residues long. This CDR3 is CASSSAGTKIYNEQFF. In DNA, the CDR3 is TGTGCCAGCAGTTCCGCCGGGACTAAAATTTACAATGAGCAGTTCTTC.

CDR3 sequence (DNA): TGCGCCAGCAGCCAAGGGGGCGGCACCGGGGAGCTGTTTTTT. Amino acids: CASSQGGGTGELFF. V and J are TRBV4-1 and TRBJ2-2; tentative D call: TRBD1 (5 bases). The V end lost 1 base, the J end lost 4 bases, and 7 bases lay between the germline ends. The CDR3 contains 14 residues. Germline CDR1 and CDR2: MGHRA and YSYEKL.

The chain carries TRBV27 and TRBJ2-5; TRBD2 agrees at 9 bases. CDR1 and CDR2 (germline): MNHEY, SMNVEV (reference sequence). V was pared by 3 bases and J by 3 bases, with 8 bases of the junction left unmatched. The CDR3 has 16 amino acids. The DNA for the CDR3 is TGTGCCAGCAGTTTGGCCAGCGGGAGGCGGAAAGAGACCCAGTACTTC. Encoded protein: CASSLASGRRKETQYF.

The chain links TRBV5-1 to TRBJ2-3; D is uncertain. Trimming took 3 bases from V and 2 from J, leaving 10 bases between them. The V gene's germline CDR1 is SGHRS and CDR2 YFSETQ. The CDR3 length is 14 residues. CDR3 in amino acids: CASSWNIYTDTQYF. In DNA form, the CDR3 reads TGCGCCAGCAGCTGGAATATCTACACAGATACGCAGTATTTT.

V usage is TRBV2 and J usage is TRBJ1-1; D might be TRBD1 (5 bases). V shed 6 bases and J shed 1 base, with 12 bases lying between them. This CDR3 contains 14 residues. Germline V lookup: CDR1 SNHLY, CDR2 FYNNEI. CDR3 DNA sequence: TGTGCCAGCAGCCCCCTCGGGGGGAACACTGAAGCTTTCTTT. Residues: CASSPLGGNTEAFF.

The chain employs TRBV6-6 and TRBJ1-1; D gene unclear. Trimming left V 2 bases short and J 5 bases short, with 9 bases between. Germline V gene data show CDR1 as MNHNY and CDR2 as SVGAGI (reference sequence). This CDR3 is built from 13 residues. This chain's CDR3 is CASSYPGRTEAFF. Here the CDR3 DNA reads TGTGCCAGCAGTTACCCCGGAAGGACTGAAGCTTTCTTT.

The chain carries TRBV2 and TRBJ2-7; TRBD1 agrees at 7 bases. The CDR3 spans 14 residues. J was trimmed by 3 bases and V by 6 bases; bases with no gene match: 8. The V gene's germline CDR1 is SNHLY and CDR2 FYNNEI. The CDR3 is CASSAGTVLYEQYV. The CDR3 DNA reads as TGTGCCAGCAGCGCCGGGACAGTCCTCTACGAGCAGTACGTC.

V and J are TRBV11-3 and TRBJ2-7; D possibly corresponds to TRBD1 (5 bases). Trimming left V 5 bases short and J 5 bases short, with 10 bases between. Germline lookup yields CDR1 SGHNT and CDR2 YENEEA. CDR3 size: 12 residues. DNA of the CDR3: TGTGCCAGCAGCAGGCAGGGCCACGAGCAGTACTTC. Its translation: CASSRQGHEQYF.

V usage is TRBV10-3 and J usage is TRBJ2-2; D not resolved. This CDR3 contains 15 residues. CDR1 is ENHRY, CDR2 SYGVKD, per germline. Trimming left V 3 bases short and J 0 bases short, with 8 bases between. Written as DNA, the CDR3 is TGTGCCATCAGTGACGGACGTACGAACACCGGGGAGCTGTTTTTT. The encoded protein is CAISDGRTNTGELFF.

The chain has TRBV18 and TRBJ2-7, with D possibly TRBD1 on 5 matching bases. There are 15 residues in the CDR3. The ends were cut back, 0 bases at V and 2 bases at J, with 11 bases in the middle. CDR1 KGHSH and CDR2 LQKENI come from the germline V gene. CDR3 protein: CASSPPGHSTYEQYF. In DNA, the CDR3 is TGTGCCAGCTCACCACCTGGACACTCAACCTACGAGCAGTACTTC.

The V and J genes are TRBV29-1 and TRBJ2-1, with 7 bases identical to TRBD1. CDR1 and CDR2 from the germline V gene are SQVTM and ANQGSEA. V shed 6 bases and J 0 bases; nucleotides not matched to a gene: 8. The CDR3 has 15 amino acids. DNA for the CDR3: TGCAGCGTCCTAACAGGGGTGAGCTCCTACAATGAGCAGTTCTTC. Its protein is CSVLTGVSSYNEQFF.

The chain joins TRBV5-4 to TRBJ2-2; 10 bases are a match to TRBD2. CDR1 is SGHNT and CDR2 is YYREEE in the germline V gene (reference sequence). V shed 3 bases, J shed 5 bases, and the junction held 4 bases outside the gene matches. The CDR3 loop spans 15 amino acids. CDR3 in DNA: TGTGCCAGCAGCTCTAGCGGGAGAGGGACCGGGGAGCTGTTTTTT. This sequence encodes CASSSSGRGTGELFF.

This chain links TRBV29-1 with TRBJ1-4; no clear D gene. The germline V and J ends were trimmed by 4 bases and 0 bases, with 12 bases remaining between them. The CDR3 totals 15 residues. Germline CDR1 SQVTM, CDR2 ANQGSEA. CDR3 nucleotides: TGCAGCGTTGGGCTCAGGTTTGCAACTAATGAAAAACTGTTTTTT. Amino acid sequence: CSVGLRFATNEKLFF.

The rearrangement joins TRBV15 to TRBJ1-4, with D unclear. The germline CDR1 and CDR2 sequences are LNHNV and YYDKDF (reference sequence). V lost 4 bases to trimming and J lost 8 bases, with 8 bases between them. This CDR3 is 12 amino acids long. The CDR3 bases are TGTGCCACCAGCAACGAAGAAGAAAAACTGTTTTTT. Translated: CATSNEEEKLFF. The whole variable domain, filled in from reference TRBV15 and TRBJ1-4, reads DAMVIQNPRYQVTQFGKPVTLSCSQTLNHNVMYWYQQKSSQAPKLLFHYYDKDFNNEADTPDNFQSRRPNTSFCFLDIRSPGLGDTAMYLCATSNEEEKLFFGSGTQLSVL.

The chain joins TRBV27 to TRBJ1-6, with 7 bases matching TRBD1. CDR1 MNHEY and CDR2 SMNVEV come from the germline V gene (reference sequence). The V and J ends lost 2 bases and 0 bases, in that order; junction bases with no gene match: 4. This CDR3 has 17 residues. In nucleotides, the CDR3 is TGTGCCAGCAGTTTACGGGACAGTAGCTCCTATAATTCACCCCTCCACTTT. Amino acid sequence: CASSLRDSSSYNSPLHF.

The CDR3 reads CASRISQGEGAFF. The DNA of the CDR3 is TGTGCCAGCAGAATCTCTCAGGGGGAGGGAGCTTTCTTT. The chain uses TRBV28 and TRBJ1-1; 7 nucleotides align to TRBD1. With V trimmed by 6 bases and J by 10 bases, 11 bases remained unmatched. The CDR3 sequence is 13 residues long. Germline V gene sequence: CDR1 MDHEN, CDR2 SYDVKM.